One and the same sample provided the 28 T cell receptor beta chains below, sequenced in a study of blood T cell repertoires in COVID-19. Only in-frame clones appear in the TCRdb table, and some are missing; sequencing was by immunoSEQ multiplex PCR. The sample holds under 150,000 clones, around 85% seen once. Sequencing used PBMCs or T cells enriched from blood (not recorded which). The receptors were gathered from a woman aged 40 to 55 who had recovered from COVID-19.

This clone showed up just once. The J gene is TRBJ1-5, the V gene TRBV2; no clear D gene. Trimming took 6 bases from V and 8 from J, leaving 23 bases between them. The CDR3 length is 16 residues. Germline V gives CDR1 SNHLY, CDR2 FYNNEI. CDR3 sequence: CASRTTGDQKRKPQHF. In nucleotides, the CDR3 is TGTGCCAGCAGAACCACGGGAGATCAGAAAAGGAAGCCCCAGCATTTT.

The rearrangement links TRBV10-1 to TRBJ1-2, with a possible D match to TRBD1 (6 bases). Looked up from germline, CDR1 is WNHNN and CDR2 is SYGVQD (reference sequence). The CDR3 contains 14 residues. V was cut by 8 bases and J by 4 bases, with 17 bases left in between. The CDR3 DNA reads TGCGCCAGCTTAAAAAGGGGGTTTCCCTATGGCTACACCTTC. Protein: CASLKRGFPYGYTF.

This clone is a singleton in its sample. The chain links TRBV7-3 to TRBJ2-1; D call uncertain. V lost 1 base to trimming and J lost 6 bases, with 7 bases between them. CDR1 SGHTA and CDR2 FQGTGA come from the germline V gene. This CDR3 is 13 amino acids long. The CDR3 DNA follows: TGTGCCAGCAGCTTAAGCACCGGCAATGAGCAGTTCTTC. Protein product: CASSLSTGNEQFF.

The genes are TRBV2 and TRBJ1-5, with TRBD1 as a possible D gene (5 bases). The CDR3 sequence is 13 residues long. CDR1 is SNHLY and CDR2 is FYNNEI in the germline V gene. V lost 4 bases and J lost 3, with 7 bases in between. The CDR3 DNA reads as TGTGCCAGCAGTGGACAGAACAATCAGCCCCAGCATTTT. Protein product: CASSGQNNQPQHF.

The chain links TRBV3-1 (or the pseudogene TRBV3-2) to TRBJ2-1; D possibly corresponds to TRBD1 (5 bases). CDR3 length equals 17 residues. In germline, CDR1 is LGHDT, CDR2 YNNKEL (reference sequence). The V end lost 0 bases, the J end lost 0 bases, and 12 bases lay between the germline ends. As DNA, the CDR3 is TGTGCCAGCAGCCAAGAGGACACGGAAGGCTCCTACAATGAGCAGTTCTTC. Translation gives CASSQEDTEGSYNEQFF.

The gene calls are TRBV7-9 and TRBJ1-2; D is unclear. The CDR3 consists of 13 residues. Trimming removed 3 bases from V and 2 bases from J, with 7 bases in between. The germline V gene encodes CDR1 SEHNR and CDR2 FQNEAQ (reference sequence). CDR3 DNA: TGTGCCAGCAGCTTTCCGGGGAACTATGGCTACACCTTC. It codes for CASSFPGNYGYTF.

The chain recombines TRBV5-1 with TRBJ1-2; 12 positions agree with TRBD1. CDR3 length: 14 residues. Germline values: CDR1 SGHRS, CDR2 YFSETQ. Trimming removed 2 bases from V and 8 bases from J; junction bases left unmatched: 4. CDR3 DNA sequence: TGCGCCAGCAGCTTCGGGACAGGGGGCGAAGGCTACACCTTC. Translated, it gives CASSFGTGGEGYTF.

This sequence joins TRBV30 and TRBJ1-4; no firm D call. V dropped 5 bases and J dropped 4 bases, with 17 bases sitting between them. The CDR3 extends over 15 amino acids. Germline lookup yields CDR1 GTSNPN and CDR2 SVGIG (reference sequence). The DNA of the CDR3 is TGTGCCTGGGGACGAGGTCCGAAAAGTAATGAAAAACTGTTTTTT. This gives the protein CAWGRGPKSNEKLFF.

The CDR3 DNA is TGTGCCAGCAGTACCCCGGGGGGGGGCGATGGCTACACCTTC. Protein: CASSTPGGGDGYTF. V and J are TRBV2 and TRBJ1-2, with D maybe TRBD1 (6 bases). Between the trimmed V and J ends, which lost 5 bases and 6 bases, there was a span of 16 bases. Germline V gives CDR1 SNHLY, CDR2 FYNNEI. The length of the CDR3 is 14 residues.

Regarding this clone: The junction shows a germline mismatch at one end, possibly a read error. The CDR3 bases are TGTGCCAGCAGCGGGGTCAACACTCGGCGCCACTTC. It translates to CASSGVNTRRHF. V and J are TRBV6-5 and TRBJ1-2; no definite D call. Germline V CDR1 and CDR2: MNHEY, SVGAGI. The CDR3 runs to 12 residues.

This clone was found once. This chain uses TRBV3-1 (or the pseudogene TRBV3-2) with TRBJ1-2, with 10 nucleotides matching TRBD1. The ends lost 4 bases at V and 12 bases at J; junction bases unmatched: 5. This CDR3 has 12 amino acids. CDR1 and CDR2 (germline): LGHDT, YNNKEL (reference sequence). This chain's CDR3 is CASSRPGQGNTF. CDR3 nucleotides: TGTGCCAGCAGCCGACCGGGACAGGGGAACACCTTC.

The chain has TRBV12-3 or TRBV12-4 and TRBJ2-1; D ambiguous. Trimming took off 3 bases at V and 10 bases at J, with 7 bases between the two ends. The CDR3 runs to 11 residues. The CDR3 is CASSFGLEQFF. In DNA, the CDR3 is TGTGCCAGCAGTTTTGGGCTAGAGCAGTTCTTC.

The V call is TRBV12-3 or TRBV12-4, the J call TRBJ1-5; TRBD1 matches at 7 bases. There are 13 residues in the CDR3. V dropped 6 bases and J dropped 7; count of bases not matched to a gene: 6. CDR3 in amino acids: CASRHRGGQPQHF. The CDR3, as DNA: TGTGCCAGCAGGCACAGGGGCGGACAGCCCCAGCATTTT.

This clone came up a few times. The CDR3 DNA reads as TGCGCCAGCAGCCTCGACAGTAATTCACCCCTCCACTTT. This codes for CASSLDSNSPLHF. This chain uses TRBV5-1 with TRBJ1-6; D possibly corresponds to TRBD1 (5 bases). Trimming took off 4 bases at V and 6 bases at J, with 8 bases between the two ends. Germline V lookup: CDR1 SGHRS, CDR2 YFSETQ. The length of the CDR3 is 13 residues.

The chain has TRBV11-3 and TRBJ2-3; 9 bases map to TRBD2. The germline CDR1 and CDR2 sequences are SGHNT and YENEEA. This CDR3 spans 16 amino acids. After removal of 5 bases from V and 0 bases from J, the junction contained 6 bases not matched to a gene. The CDR3: CASSLGLAPSTDTQYF. The CDR3 DNA follows: TGTGCCAGCAGCCTCGGACTAGCGCCTAGCACAGATACGCAGTATTTT.

This chain joins TRBV5-1 and TRBJ2-7; TRBD2 matches at 8 bases. J was trimmed by 0 bases and V by 0 bases; bases with no gene match: 2. From germline, CDR1 is SGHRS and CDR2 YFSETQ. CDR3 size: 15 residues. The CDR3 region has the DNA TGCGCCAGCAGCTTGGCGGGGACTAGCTCCTACGAGCAGTACTTC. Amino acid sequence: CASSLAGTSSYEQYF.

J is TRBJ2-1 and V is TRBV4-1; TRBD2 matches 9 bases. The V gene's germline CDR1 is MGHRA and CDR2 YSYEKL. The CDR3 is made up of 13 amino acids. Trimming took 8 bases from V and 6 from J; bases not matched to a gene: 5. CDR3 region: CASGKAGGNEQFF. The CDR3 nucleotides are TGCGCCAGCGGGAAAGCGGGAGGCAATGAGCAGTTCTTC.

The chain employs TRBV9 and TRBJ2-1; D is uncertain. This CDR3 spans 11 amino acids. The V gene lost 3 bases and the J gene lost 9 bases, with 7 bases spanning the gap. Germline CDR1 SGDLS, CDR2 YYNGEE. The CDR3 sequence: CASSASGEQFF. The CDR3 nucleotides are TGTGCCAGCAGCGCCTCGGGTGAGCAGTTCTTC.

The chain joins TRBV5-1 to TRBJ2-1; 13 bases align to TRBD2. Germline V gene data show CDR1 as SGHRS and CDR2 as YFSETQ. The junction had 12 bases not matched to a gene; V was cut back by 1 base and J by 8 bases. The CDR3 has 18 amino acids. CDR3 sequence reads: CASSLLLAGGRVMDEQFF. The CDR3 region has the DNA TGCGCCAGCAGCTTGTTACTAGCGGGAGGGCGAGTTATGGATGAGCAGTTCTTC. Full variable domain (remainder filled in from reference TRBV5-1 and TRBJ2-1): KAGVTQTPRYLIKTRGQQVTLSCSPISGHRSVSWYQQTPGQGLQFLFEYFSETQRNKGNFPGRFSGRQFSNSRSEMNVSTLELGDSALYLCASSLLLAGGRVMDEQFFGPGTRLTVL.

The chain uses TRBV2 and TRBJ2-2; 8 bases are shared with TRBD1. The CDR3 has 16 residues. V shed 5 bases, J shed 0 bases, and the junction held 5 bases outside the gene matches. Germline V gives CDR1 SNHLY, CDR2 FYNNEI. CDR3 region: CASSIQGAPNTGELFF. The CDR3, as DNA: TGTGCCAGCAGTATTCAGGGGGCCCCGAACACCGGGGAGCTGTTTTTT.

The chain recombines TRBV21-1 with TRBJ1-5; the table's D call of TRBD1 was not tested on the DNA. TRBV21-1 is a listed pseudogene. The CDR3 loop spans 15 amino acids. In DNA, the CDR3 is TGTGCCAGCCGGAGGAGGACAGGGGGCTATCAGCCCCAGCATTTT. Its protein is CASRRRTGGYQPQHF.

The V gene is TRBV27, the J gene TRBJ2-1; 9 bases are shared with TRBD2. From germline, CDR1 is MNHEY and CDR2 SMNVEV (reference sequence). CDR3 size: 16 residues. The trim removed 0 bases at V and 8 bases at J, leaving 8 bases unmatched. CDR3 loop: CASSLSSAGGPHEQFF. The CDR3 DNA is TGTGCCAGCAGTTTATCTTCGGCGGGAGGGCCCCATGAGCAGTTCTTC.

The V call is TRBV10-3, the J call TRBJ1-2, with 7 bases identical to TRBD1. Per germline, CDR1 ENHRY and CDR2 SYGVKD. This CDR3 spans 13 amino acids. V lost 8 bases and J lost 2; bases outside the gene matches: 5. CDR3 residues: CAISDRKNYGYTF. DNA of the CDR3: TGTGCCATCTCGGACAGGAAAAACTATGGCTACACCTTC.

The V call is TRBV5-1, the J call TRBJ1-5, with D perhaps TRBD1 (5 bases). The CDR3 consists of 17 residues. Germline V lookup: CDR1 SGHRS, CDR2 YFSETQ. Trimming removed 5 bases at V and 0 bases at J, with 18 bases between. CDR3 sequence reads: CASRPPIRTHSNQPQHF. CDR3 DNA: TGCGCCAGCAGACCCCCTATTAGGACACATAGCAATCAGCCCCAGCATTTT.

The gene calls are TRBV9 and TRBJ2-2; 7 positions agree with TRBD2. CDR1 and CDR2 (germline): SGDLS, YYNGEE. CDR3 length equals 12 residues. Trimming took 10 bases from V and 6 from J; bases not matched to a gene: 6. CDR3 amino acids: CAGGGSSGELFF. CDR3 coding DNA: TGTGCCGGGGGGGGATCCTCCGGGGAGCTGTTTTTT.

The chain links TRBV6-5 to TRBJ1-1; 7 nucleotides align to TRBD1. With V trimmed by 4 bases and J by 7 bases, 6 bases remained unmatched. CDR1 and CDR2 from the germline V gene are MNHEY and SVGAGI. CDR3 length: 13 amino acids. Here the CDR3 reads CASSLNRGNEAFF. The CDR3 coding sequence is TGTGCCAGCAGTTTAAACAGGGGAAATGAAGCTTTCTTT.

The chain links TRBV10-3 to TRBJ2-1, with D maybe TRBD1 (6 bases). Germline-derived CDR1 and CDR2 are ENHRY and SYGVKD. The CDR3 sequence is 14 residues long. Trimming took 4 bases from V and 5 from J, leaving 12 bases between them. CDR3: CAISGQGLNNEQFF. CDR3 sequence (DNA): TGTGCCATCAGTGGGCAGGGGCTCAACAATGAGCAGTTCTTC.

The chain joins TRBV6-1 to TRBJ2-1, with 10 nucleotides matching TRBD2. V shed 2 bases and J 0 bases; nucleotides not matched to a gene: 7. Germline CDR1 reads MNHNS; CDR2 reads SASEGT. There are 18 residues in the CDR3. The CDR3, as DNA: TGTGCCAGCAGTGAATTACTAGCGGGACGGAGCTCCTACAATGAGCAGTTCTTC. The encoded protein is CASSELLAGRSSYNEQFF.